A single sample gave rise to the 7 T cell receptor beta chains below, sequenced in a study of spatial heterogeneity in lung cancer. Each CDR3 protein gets one entry after TCRdb re-called the 5' RACE reads with MiXCR. The data show about 39,000 distinct CDR3 sequences, with 3.1% seen just once and 35% to 40% held by the top ten. Time point here: sample taken at primary tumor resection. The sample in question was normal lung tissue next to the tumor, obtained at surgery. The receptors originated from a male donor with early-stage non-small cell lung cancer.

This clonotype appeared many times. In DNA form, the CDR3 reads TGTGCCACCAGTGACGCCGACCGCTCTGGGGCCAACGTCCTGACTTTC. Translated: CATSDADRSGANVLTF. V usage is TRBV24-1 and J usage is TRBJ2-6, with D hard to call. V gave up 4 bases and J gave up 0 bases, with 9 bases separating them. The CDR3 is 16 amino acids. Germline V CDR1 and CDR2: KGHDR, SFDVKD.

This clonotype showed up many times. The chain uses TRBV4-1 and TRBJ2-1, with D tentatively TRBD2 (5 bases). There are 11 residues in the CDR3. Germline V gene data show CDR1 as MGHRA and CDR2 as YSYEKL. Trimming left V 5 bases short and J 12 bases short, with 11 bases between. The CDR3 DNA reads TGCGCCAGCAGCTCAACGGGGTTGCAGTTCTTC. Translation gives CASSSTGLQFF.

This clonotype occurred many times. This chain connects TRBV27 to TRBJ2-7; D is possibly TRBD1 (6 bases). The germline V gene has CDR1 MNHEY and CDR2 SMNVEV (reference sequence). V lost 4 bases, J lost 3 bases, and 13 bases lay in between. The CDR3 has 14 residues. CDR3 bases: TGTGCCAGCAGTTCAGACAGGAATCGCTACGAGCAGTACTTC. Translation: CASSSDRNRYEQYF.

Ten or more counts support this clonotype. The J gene is TRBJ2-7, the V gene TRBV28, with D hard to call. There are 12 residues in the CDR3. Per germline, CDR1 MDHEN and CDR2 SYDVKM. Trimming removed 5 bases from V and 4 bases from J, with 9 bases in between. CDR3 in amino acids: CASSTSLYEQYF. CDR3 nucleotides: TGTGCCAGCAGTACCTCTCTGTACGAGCAGTACTTC.

This clonotype occurred many times. The chain employs TRBV5-5 and TRBJ2-7, with 9 bases aligning to TRBD2. The CDR3 spans 17 residues. The V gene's germline CDR1 is SGHKS and CDR2 YYEKEE (reference sequence). V lost 0 bases, J lost 0 bases, and 7 bases stayed unmatched. CDR3: CASSLVLAGFSSYEQYF. As DNA, the CDR3 is TGTGCCAGCAGCTTGGTCCTAGCGGGGTTCAGCTCCTACGAGCAGTACTTC. Full variable domain (remainder filled in from reference TRBV5-5 and TRBJ2-7): DAGVTQSPTHLIKTRGQQVTLRCSPISGHKSVSWYQQVLGQGPQFIFQYYEKEERGRGNFPDRFSARQFPNYSSELNVNALLLGDSALYLCASSLVLAGFSSYEQYFGPGTRLTVT.

This clonotype showed up just a few times. The chain employs TRBV29-1 and TRBJ2-3; TRBD1 aligns across 8 bases. After removal of 7 bases from V and 5 bases from J, the junction contained 8 bases not matched to a gene. This CDR3 is built from 13 residues. Germline V gives CDR1 SQVTM, CDR2 ANQGSEA. The CDR3 region has the DNA TGCAGCGCCGAACAGGGGGGAGGAGATACGCAGTATTTT. Its translation: CSAEQGGGDTQYF.

This clonotype was detected many times. The J gene is TRBJ2-7, the V gene TRBV20-1; 13 positions agree with TRBD2. Trimming cost V 4 bases and J 6 bases; bases outside gene matches: 9. The CDR3 covers 15 residues. Germline V gives CDR1 DFQATT, CDR2 SNEGSKA (reference sequence). DNA of the CDR3: TGCAGTGCTATAAATTTTGGACTAGCGGGGGTCGAGCAGTACTTC. Amino acid sequence: CSAINFGLAGVEQYF.